A single sample gave rise to the 31 T cell receptor beta chains below, sequenced in a study of blood T cell repertoires in COVID-19. Method: immunoSEQ multiplex PCR; TCRdb's copy keeps in-frame clones and lacks some. This sample has 55,000 or so clones, with about 80% found just once. Source material: peripheral blood. These receptors were taken from a man in his thirties or forties with COVID-19, enrolled during active disease.

This clone was counted a few times. The genes are TRBV30 and TRBJ2-7, with 12 bases matching TRBD2. The J segment lost 6 bases and the V segment lost 7 bases, leaving 4 bases of the junction unmatched. The CDR3 contains 12 residues. The germline gives CDR1 GTSNPN, CDR2 SVGIG (reference sequence). The CDR3 is CASTSGSVEQYF. The CDR3 DNA sequence: TGTGCCTCGACTAGCGGGAGTGTCGAGCAGTACTTC.

The V gene is TRBV10-3, the J gene TRBJ2-1; D is possibly TRBD1 (5 bases). This CDR3 is built from 17 residues. Germline CDR1 is ENHRY and CDR2 is SYGVKD. Trimming took 2 bases from V and 9 from J, leaving 23 bases between them. As DNA, the CDR3 is TGTGCCATCAGTGAGCCCCGACTCAGGGCTTCCCTAAGTGAGCAGTTCTTC. Encoded protein: CAISEPRLRASLSEQFF.

This chain uses TRBV18 with TRBJ2-7, with 12 bases that match TRBD2. This CDR3 is built from 18 residues. V lost 6 bases and J lost 5; bases outside the gene matches: 17. CDR1 and CDR2 from the germline V gene are KGHSH and LQKENI. In DNA form, the CDR3 reads TGTGCCAGCTCCCCCTCCCGTTCTAGCGGGGGGGCCTTGGACGAGCAGTACTTC. Its translation is CASSPSRSSGGALDEQYF.

This sequence joins TRBV6-4 and TRBJ2-1; weak D call: TRBD2 (5 bases). Deletions cut 5 bases from V and 7 bases from J, with 18 bases between. This CDR3 is 15 amino acids long. Germline assignment: CDR1 MRHNA and CDR2 SNTAGT. The CDR3 region has the DNA TGTGCCAGCAGTCAGTATGGGCTAGCAAATAATGAGCAGTTCTTC. This translates into CASSQYGLANNEQFF.

V usage is TRBV18 and J usage is TRBJ1-1, with 10 bases fitting TRBD1. CDR3 length: 16 residues. Germline lookup yields CDR1 KGHSH and CDR2 LQKENI. The ends lost 0 bases at V and 4 bases at J; junction bases unmatched: 5. CDR3: CASSPPGTGESTEAFF. The CDR3 DNA follows: TGTGCCAGCTCACCACCGGGGACAGGGGAGAGCACTGAAGCTTTCTTT.

The chain joins TRBV5-8 to TRBJ2-5, with D possibly matching TRBD1 (6 bases). This CDR3 comprises 16 residues. Trimming shortened V by 1 base and J by 0 bases, and 13 bases separated the two germline ends. The germline V gene has CDR1 SGHTS and CDR2 YDEGEE. The CDR3 nucleotides are TGTGCCAGCAGCTTGTTTTTAGGGACAAACCAAGAGACCCAGTACTTC. This codes for CASSLFLGTNQETQYF.

This clone was recorded a few times. The V call is TRBV10-3, the J call TRBJ2-2; tentative D call: TRBD1 (5 bases). This CDR3 contains 15 residues. Germline V lookup: CDR1 ENHRY, CDR2 SYGVKD. V dropped 2 bases and J dropped 1 base, with 8 bases sitting between them. CDR3 protein: CAISERTGNTGELFF. The CDR3 coding sequence is TGTGCCATCAGTGAGCGTACAGGGAACACCGGGGAGCTGTTTTTT.

The chain employs TRBV5-1 and TRBJ2-5; possibly TRBD2 for D (6 bases). V was trimmed by 1 base and J by 5 bases, leaving 12 bases between them. CDR1 and CDR2 (germline): SGHRS, YFSETQ. The CDR3 consists of 14 residues. The CDR3 spells CASSLWGGLETQYF. DNA of the CDR3: TGCGCCAGCAGCTTGTGGGGAGGTTTGGAGACCCAGTACTTC.

The rearrangement joins TRBV2 to TRBJ1-6; unclear D gene. The germline V and J ends were trimmed by 4 bases and 8 bases, with 15 bases remaining between them. The CDR3 covers 15 residues. Per germline, CDR1 SNHLY and CDR2 FYNNEI. The CDR3: CASSGRDSRDSPLHF. Here the CDR3 DNA reads TGTGCCAGCAGTGGGAGGGATTCTAGGGATTCACCCCTCCACTTT.

J is TRBJ1-6 and V is TRBV5-6; no reliable D call. This CDR3 spans 14 amino acids. The ends were cut back, 4 bases at V and 4 bases at J, with 9 bases in the middle. Germline V CDR1 and CDR2: SGHDT, YYEEEE. Here the CDR3 reads CASSTGLYNSPLHF. DNA of the CDR3: TGTGCCAGCAGCACCGGACTGTATAATTCACCCCTCCACTTT. The variable domain in full, completed from reference TRBV5-6 and TRBJ1-6, reads DAGVTQSPTHLIKTRGQQVTLRCSPKSGHDTVSWYQQALGQGPQFIFQYYEEEERQRGNFPDRFSGHQFPNYSSELNVNALLLGDSALYLCASSTGLYNSPLHFGNGTRLTVT.

The sample holds a few counts of this clone. This chain links TRBV28 with TRBJ2-3; 8 bases fit TRBD2. Germline V gives CDR1 MDHEN, CDR2 SYDVKM. V trimming: 5 bases; J trimming: 3 bases; junction bases outside the gene matches: 16. The CDR3 is 18 residues long. CDR3 loop: CASSPPLGSGSLTDTQYF. DNA for the CDR3: TGTGCCAGCAGTCCCCCCCTTGGAAGCGGGAGCTTGACAGATACGCAGTATTTT. Filled out from reference TRBV28 and TRBJ2-3, the complete variable domain reads DVKVTQSSRYLVKRTGEKVFLECVQDMDHENMFWYRQDPGLGLRLIYFSYDVKMKEKGDIPEGYSVSREKKERFSLILESASTNQTSMYLCASSPPLGSGSLTDTQYFGPGTRLTVL.

The sample holds a few counts of this clone. J is TRBJ2-7 and V is TRBV7-6, with a tentative D call TRBD2 (6 bases). From germline, CDR1 is SGHVS and CDR2 FNYEAQ. V was cut by 5 bases and J by 6 bases, with 14 bases left in between. This CDR3 is built from 13 residues. CDR3 amino acids: CASSPEGGAEQYF. In nucleotides, the CDR3 is TGTGCCAGCAGCCCCGAGGGCGGGGCCGAGCAGTACTTC. The full variable domain, rest sourced from reference TRBV7-6 and TRBJ2-7, is GAGVSQSPRYKVTKRGQDVALRCDPISGHVSLYWYRQALGQGPEFLTYFNYEAQQDKSGLPNDRFSAERPEGSISTLTIQRTEQRDSAMYRCASSPEGGAEQYFGPGTRLTVT.

The J gene is TRBJ2-2, the V gene TRBV27; 11 bases line up with TRBD1. The CDR3 totals 15 residues. Germline assignment: CDR1 MNHEY and CDR2 SMNVEV (reference sequence). The V segment lost 8 bases and the J segment 2 bases; nucleotides outside the gene matches: 4. The CDR3 sequence: CASCGQGANTGELFF. CDR3 nucleotides: TGTGCCAGCTGCGGACAGGGGGCTAACACCGGGGAGCTGTTTTTT.

J is TRBJ1-1 and V is TRBV29-1; D not certain. V was pared by 2 bases and J by 1 base, with 8 bases between. The CDR3 is 13 amino acids. The germline V gene encodes CDR1 SQVTM and CDR2 ANQGSEA. CDR3 residues: CSVESGRNTEAFF. CDR3 coding DNA: TGCAGCGTTGAATCTGGGAGGAACACTGAAGCTTTCTTT. The complete variable domain, with remaining parts taken from reference TRBV29-1 and TRBJ1-1, reads SAVISQKPSRDICQRGTSLTIQCQVDSQVTMMFWYRQQPGQSLTLIATANQGSEATYESGFVIDKFPISRPNLTFSTLTVSNMSPEDSSIYLCSVESGRNTEAFFGQGTRLTVV.

The V call is TRBV27, the J call TRBJ1-1, with D uncertain. Trimming took off 2 bases at V and 0 bases at J, with 7 bases between the two ends. CDR3 length equals 14 residues. Germline V gene lookup returns CDR1 MNHEY and CDR2 SMNVEV (reference sequence). The CDR3 nucleotides read TGTGCCAGCAGTTTAACCGGGATGAACACTGAAGCTTTCTTT. It encodes CASSLTGMNTEAFF.

The V and J genes are TRBV27 and TRBJ1-5; no clear D. The germline CDR1 and CDR2 sequences are MNHEY and SMNVEV (reference sequence). Trimming took 2 bases from V and 0 from J, leaving 8 bases between them. This CDR3 has 15 residues. The CDR3 coding sequence is TGTGCCAGCAGTTTAACCAGGTTTAGCAATCAGCCCCAGCATTTT. Translating it yields CASSLTRFSNQPQHF.

CDR3 nucleotide sequence: TGTGCCAGCAGCCAAAGTACTAGCTCCTACAATGAGCAGTTCTTC. It translates to CASSQSTSSYNEQFF. The V gene is TRBV14, the J gene TRBJ2-1; a possible D gene is TRBD2 (5 bases). The CDR3 consists of 15 residues. Germline V gene data show CDR1 as SGHDN and CDR2 as FVKESK. V dropped 2 bases and J dropped 0 bases, with 8 bases sitting between them.

There are a few counts of this clone. This chain uses TRBV5-1 with TRBJ2-1; tentatively, D is TRBD2 (6 bases). Germline V gene lookup returns CDR1 SGHRS and CDR2 YFSETQ. CDR3 size: 14 residues. Trimming left V 0 bases short and J 4 bases short, with 8 bases between. The CDR3 region is CASSLVGLYNEQFF. DNA for the CDR3: TGCGCCAGCAGCTTGGTGGGACTTTACAATGAGCAGTTCTTC.

This chain joins TRBV3-1 (or the pseudogene TRBV3-2) and TRBJ1-1; D unresolved. This CDR3 contains 16 residues. Per germline, CDR1 LGHDT and CDR2 YNNKEL (reference sequence). Trimming shortened V by 0 bases and J by 0 bases, and 11 bases separated the two germline ends. CDR3 amino acids: CASSQEIASMNTEAFF. The CDR3 bases are TGTGCCAGCAGCCAAGAGATCGCCAGTATGAACACTGAAGCTTTCTTT.

The V call is TRBV9, the J call TRBJ2-7, with 7 bases lining up with TRBD1. Germline loops: CDR1 SGDLS, CDR2 YYNGEE. V shed 0 bases, J shed 3 bases, and the junction held 15 bases outside the gene matches. The CDR3 covers 18 residues. As DNA, the CDR3 is TGTGCCAGCAGCGTAGGTTGGGAAAGAGACAGGGTCCGCTACGAGCAGTACTTC. This gives the protein CASSVGWERDRVRYEQYF.

The chain has TRBV6-5 and TRBJ1-4; weak D call: TRBD1 (6 bases). V was shortened by 8 bases and J by 8 bases, with 18 bases between the two germline ends. Germline CDR1 and CDR2: MNHEY and SVGAGI. The CDR3 has 14 amino acids. The CDR3 region is CASQDLGAWEKLFF. Here the CDR3 DNA reads TGTGCCAGCCAGGATTTGGGGGCGTGGGAAAAACTGTTTTTT.

This rearrangement joins TRBV7-2 to TRBJ1-2, with 8 bases aligning to TRBD1. The CDR3 length is 15 residues. Germline CDR1 reads SGHTA; CDR2 reads FQGNSA. J was trimmed by 7 bases and V by 5 bases; bases with no gene match: 12. The CDR3 protein is CASSGQGTSGGGYTF. In DNA, the CDR3 is TGTGCCAGCAGCGGACAGGGTACCTCCGGGGGTGGCTACACCTTC.

The chain combines TRBV6-1 with TRBJ2-5, with 15 positions matching TRBD2. V lost 2 bases, J lost 7 bases, and 5 bases stayed unmatched. The CDR3 loop spans 16 amino acids. Germline V gene sequence: CDR1 MNHNS, CDR2 SASEGT. The CDR3 nucleotides are TGTGCCAGCAGTGAACTCCCGGGACTAGCGGGAGGGACCCAGTACTTC. It encodes CASSELPGLAGGTQYF.

The J gene is TRBJ1-2, the V gene TRBV6-1, with TRBD1 identical over 7 bases. V lost 3 bases and J lost 6; bases outside the gene matches: 7. Germline V gene data show CDR1 as MNHNS and CDR2 as SASEGT. CDR3 length: 14 amino acids. The CDR3 is CASSDVGQVDGYTF. In DNA, the CDR3 is TGTGCCAGCAGTGACGTCGGACAGGTGGATGGCTACACCTTC.

The chain has TRBV4-2 and TRBJ2-5, with 10 nucleotides matching TRBD1. This CDR3 is 15 amino acids long. Germline CDR1 reads LGHNA; CDR2 reads YNFKEQ. The ends lost 1 base at V and 4 bases at J; junction bases unmatched: 3. The CDR3 sequence: CASSQAGTGAETQYF. The CDR3, as DNA: TGTGCCAGCAGCCAAGCAGGGACAGGGGCAGAGACCCAGTACTTC.

This clone appeared a single time. This chain uses TRBV7-9 with TRBJ1-4; D remains unclear. This CDR3 is 14 amino acids long. Trimming left V 3 bases short and J 13 bases short, with 18 bases between. Germline V gene lookup returns CDR1 SEHNR and CDR2 FQNEAQ (reference sequence). The CDR3 spells CASSFSIDGELLFF. In nucleotides, the CDR3 is TGTGCCAGCAGCTTTTCAATCGACGGGGAATTACTGTTTTTT.

The DNA for the CDR3 is TGTGCCAGCAGTAACACCAGGGGCCAGTACTTC. Translated: CASSNTRGQYF. The chain recombines TRBV12-3 or TRBV12-4 with TRBJ2-5; TRBD1 might be the D (6 bases). V lost 5 bases, J lost 10 bases, and 11 bases lay in between. CDR3 size: 11 residues.

This clone has only a few counts. The DNA for the CDR3 is TGTGCCAGCAGTTGGGGGACTAGTCCTCACATAGATAGGGATACGCAGTATTTT. This translates into CASSWGTSPHIDRDTQYF. The chain combines TRBV7-6 with TRBJ2-3; 8 positions match TRBD2. Germline CDR1 reads SGHVS; CDR2 reads FNYEAQ. The CDR3 contains 18 residues. J gave up 6 bases and V 6 bases, and 20 bases lay outside the gene matches.

J is TRBJ2-7 and V is TRBV9, with 7 bases fitting TRBD2. The CDR3 loop spans 15 amino acids. Per the germline V gene, CDR1 is SGDLS and CDR2 is YYNGEE. V lost 5 bases and J lost 2; bases outside the gene matches: 10. The CDR3 spells CASSPLAESPYEQYF. For the CDR3, the DNA is TGTGCCAGCAGTCCCCTAGCGGAAAGTCCCTACGAGCAGTACTTC.

This clone has only a few counts. The chain couples TRBV11-3 to TRBJ2-3; TRBD2 aligns across 7 bases. V trimming: 5 bases; J trimming: 3 bases; junction bases outside the gene matches: 8. The length of the CDR3 is 15 residues. Germline V gene data show CDR1 as SGHNT and CDR2 as YENEEA. CDR3 amino acids: CASSPSGTTTDTQYF. DNA of the CDR3: TGTGCCAGCAGCCCCTCCGGGACTACGACAGATACGCAGTATTTT.

The chain couples TRBV6-5 to TRBJ2-1; D is perhaps TRBD2 (5 bases). Trimming pared 8 bases from V and 6 bases from J, leaving 8 bases between. Germline V gene lookup returns CDR1 MNHEY and CDR2 SVGAGI. This CDR3 comprises 11 residues. CDR3 amino acids: CASGEINEQFF. In DNA, the CDR3 is TGTGCCAGCGGGGAGATCAATGAGCAGTTCTTC.